A single sample gave rise to the 4 T cell receptor beta chains below, sequenced in a study of technical replicates of blood from a few donors. Method: immunoSEQ multiplex PCR; TCRdb's copy keeps in-frame clones and lacks some. The sample has 60,000 to 75,000 clones; 95% to 98% are singletons. Sequencing was carried out using T cells isolated from PBMCs. The receptors shown here come from a human donor in good health.

The chain combines TRBV29-1 with TRBJ2-1; 7 bases are shared with TRBD1. The length of the CDR3 is 11 residues. V was pared by 5 bases and J by 15 bases, with 10 bases of the junction left unmatched. The germline CDR1 and CDR2 sequences are SQVTM and ANQGSEA. CDR3 in amino acids: CSVHTGTVGFF. DNA of the CDR3: TGCAGCGTTCATACCGGGACAGTGGGGTTCTTC.

The chain couples TRBV4-2 to TRBJ2-5; tentative D call: TRBD1 (6 bases). Between the trimmed V and J ends, which lost 6 bases and 5 bases, there was a span of 19 bases. The germline V gene has CDR1 LGHNA and CDR2 YNFKEQ. This CDR3 has 15 amino acids. The CDR3 loop reads CASSLSRGIEETQYF. CDR3 bases: TGTGCCAGCAGTCTGAGTAGGGGGATAGAGGAGACCCAGTACTTC.

This chain links TRBV10-3 with TRBJ2-7; 9 positions match TRBD1. The CDR3 runs to 15 residues. V shed 9 bases and J 2 bases; nucleotides not matched to a gene: 11. CDR1 and CDR2 (germline): ENHRY, SYGVKD. DNA for the CDR3: TGTGCCATAGGGGACCGGGACAGGGCTGCCTACGAGCAGTACTTC. The encoded protein is CAIGDRDRAAYEQYF.

The V gene is TRBV5-1, the J gene TRBJ1-2; D remains unclear. The germline V and J ends were trimmed by 0 bases and 4 bases, with 7 bases remaining between them. Per the germline V gene, CDR1 is SGHRS and CDR2 is YFSETQ. There are 13 residues in the CDR3. CDR3 DNA: TGCGCCAGCAGCTTGGCTGATAGCTATGGCTACACCTTC. This codes for CASSLADSYGYTF.